One and the same sample provided the 27 T cell receptor beta chains below, sequenced in a study of vaccination effects on CD4 cells after COVID-19. Their cognate antigens are unknown. Under the ViraFEST assay, PBMC were stimulated with viral peptide pools so that antigen-specific CD4+ T cells expanded. Sequencing was performed afterwards. Once cultured for about 9 days, the cells underwent separation to obtain CD4+ T cells. People in the vaccine group had not been infected with SARS-CoV-2 before, and their nucleocapsid antibodies were negative. Assay: immunoSEQ multiplex PCR; the TCRdb copy retains only in-frame clones and omits some. The sample holds around 63,000 clones, roughly 80% seen once. The sequencing here drew on CD4+ T cells from PBMCs cultured with HCoV-OC43 spike peptides, taken before COVID-19 vaccination. Subset here: HCoV-OC43 spike overlapping peptide pool stimulation. These receptor sequences come from a human donor who received a COVID-19 vaccine.

The sample holds a few counts of this clone. Other DNA sequences in the same sample also yield this CDR3. V usage is TRBV5-4 and J usage is TRBJ1-1; D might be TRBD1 (5 bases). Germline CDR1 is SGHNT and CDR2 is YYREEE (reference sequence). The CDR3 runs to 13 residues. V was shortened by 4 bases and J by 1 base, with 8 bases between the two germline ends. The chain's CDR3 is CASSRDRNTEAFF. The DNA for the CDR3 is TGTGCCAGCAGCCGCGACAGGAACACTGAAGCTTTCTTT. Full variable domain (rest looked up from reference TRBV5-4 and TRBJ1-1): ETGVTQSPTHLIKTRGQQVTLRCSSQSGHNTVSWYQQALGQGPQFIFQYYREEENGRGNFPPRFSGLQFPNYSSELNVNALELDDSALYLCASSRDRNTEAFFGQGTRLTVV.

This chain connects TRBV7-3 to TRBJ2-5, with TRBD1 matching over 9 bases. The CDR3 is 14 residues long. Germline trimming cut 5 bases from V and 3 bases from J; bases unmatched to any gene: 4. Germline CDR1 reads SGHTA; CDR2 reads FQGTGA. The CDR3 loop is CASSRGQGEETQYF. The CDR3 DNA reads as TGTGCCAGCAGCCGGGGACAGGGAGAAGAGACCCAGTACTTC.

The chain is built from TRBV18 and TRBJ1-2; D possibly corresponds to TRBD1 (6 bases). V was trimmed by 2 bases and J by 0 bases, leaving 10 bases between them. The CDR3 covers 15 residues. The V gene's germline CDR1 is KGHSH and CDR2 LQKENI. The CDR3 DNA reads as TGTGCCAGCTCACCAACAGGGACTTCTAACTATGGCTACACCTTC. Amino acids: CASSPTGTSNYGYTF.

The chain is built from TRBV5-1 and TRBJ2-1; D might be TRBD1 or TRBD2, each matching 5 bases. CDR3 length: 15 residues. Trimming left V 4 bases short and J 5 bases short, with 16 bases between. Germline V gene lookup returns CDR1 SGHRS and CDR2 YFSETQ. Here the CDR3 DNA reads TGCGCCAGCAGCATGACCACCCGAGGGGACAATGAGCAGTTCTTC. This gives the protein CASSMTTRGDNEQFF. Full variable domain (outside the CDR3, taken from reference TRBV5-1 and TRBJ2-1): KAGVTQTPRYLIKTRGQQVTLSCSPISGHRSVSWYQQTPGQGLQFLFEYFSETQRNKGNFPGRFSGRQFSNSRSEMNVSTLELGDSALYLCASSMTTRGDNEQFFGPGTRLTVL.

V is TRBV24-1 and J is TRBJ2-3; TRBD2 might be the D (7 bases). Trimming cost V 3 bases and J 2 bases, with 20 bases left between them. CDR3 size: 18 residues. Germline-derived CDR1 and CDR2 are KGHDR and SFDVKD. The CDR3 DNA reads as TGTGCCACCAGTGATCCGTCCAGTGGGGGGGGGCTCACAGATACGCAGTATTTT. Translating it yields CATSDPSSGGGLTDTQYF.

The CDR3 loop reads CASSQDPWTGGTETQYF. The CDR3 nucleotides read TGCGCCAGCAGCCAAGATCCTTGGACAGGGGGTACAGAGACCCAGTACTTC. The gene calls are TRBV4-3 and TRBJ2-5; 10 positions agree with TRBD1. The germline gives CDR1 LGHNA, CDR2 YSLEER. Losses at the gene ends were 0 bases for V and 4 bases for J; bases not matched to a gene: 8. This CDR3 comprises 17 residues.

This clone was seen only a few times. This chain uses TRBV7-9 with TRBJ2-1, with D perhaps being TRBD1 or TRBD2 (5 bases each). Per the germline V gene, CDR1 is SEHNR and CDR2 is FQNEAQ (reference sequence). The CDR3 runs to 12 residues. Trimming stripped 3 bases from V and 9 bases from J, with 9 bases between. In DNA form, the CDR3 reads TGTGCCAGCAGCTTCCTTGGGGGTGAGCAGTTCTTC. It specifies CASSFLGGEQFF.

This clone is a singleton in its sample. The chain couples TRBV27 to TRBJ1-6, with D maybe TRBD1 (6 bases). The germline CDR1 and CDR2 sequences are MNHEY and SMNVEV (reference sequence). The CDR3 covers 15 residues. The germline V and J ends were trimmed by 3 bases and 8 bases, with 14 bases remaining between them. DNA of the CDR3: TGTGCCAGCAGTTTGAAGGGGGACGCCGATTCACCCCTCCACTTT. The encoded protein is CASSLKGDADSPLHF.

CDR3 nucleotides: TGTGCCAGCAGTCCGGGACAACTATTCTCCTACGAGCAGTACGTC. As protein: CASSPGQLFSYEQYV. This chain connects TRBV6-2 or TRBV6-3 to TRBJ2-7; D might be TRBD1 (6 bases). The CDR3 consists of 15 residues. Trimming shortened V by 5 bases and J by 0 bases, and 14 bases separated the two germline ends. CDR1 and CDR2 (germline): MNHEY, SVGEGT.

This clone was seen just once. The gene calls are TRBV2 and TRBJ2-1; weak D call: TRBD1 (6 bases). V was pared by 5 bases and J by 3 bases, with 8 bases between. Looked up from germline, CDR1 is SNHLY and CDR2 is FYNNEI. This CDR3 has 13 residues. Here the CDR3 DNA reads TGTGCCAGCAGTTGGACAGTCTACAATGAGCAGTTCTTC. As protein: CASSWTVYNEQFF.

The chain uses TRBV6-5 and TRBJ1-5; D not resolved. The CDR3 is made up of 13 amino acids. V lost 5 bases, J lost 5 bases, and 10 bases lay in between. CDR1 and CDR2 from the germline V gene are MNHEY and SVGAGI. CDR3 loop: CASSPAGDQPQHF. The CDR3 DNA reads TGTGCCAGCAGTCCCGCCGGGGATCAGCCCCAGCATTTT.

The chain has TRBV7-9 and TRBJ1-1; weak D call: TRBD1 (6 bases). V was clipped by 2 bases and J by 4 bases, with 11 bases between them. The CDR3 sequence is 14 residues long. The germline V gene has CDR1 SEHNR and CDR2 FQNEAQ (reference sequence). CDR3 protein: CASSLHGGTTEAFF. For the CDR3, the DNA is TGTGCCAGCAGCTTACATGGGGGCACCACTGAAGCTTTCTTT.

The V and J genes are TRBV24-1 and TRBJ2-1; the D gene is possibly TRBD2 (6 bases). The CDR3 runs 12 residues. Trimming removed 4 bases at V and 6 bases at J, with 6 bases between. Germline CDR1 is KGHDR and CDR2 is SFDVKD. CDR3 sequence reads: CATSEEGNEQFF. The CDR3 nucleotides are TGTGCCACCAGTGAGGAGGGCAATGAGCAGTTCTTC.

This clone was seen a handful of times. The rearrangement joins TRBV4-2 to TRBJ2-2; D is unresolved. The length of the CDR3 is 15 residues. Germline CDR1 is LGHNA and CDR2 is YNFKEQ. V was trimmed by 0 bases and J by 5 bases, leaving 10 bases between them. DNA of the CDR3: TGTGCCAGCAGCCAAGATTCCAGGTCGACCGGGGAGCTGTTTTTT. Its protein product is CASSQDSRSTGELFF.

The chain combines TRBV10-2 with TRBJ2-7; a possible D gene is TRBD2 (5 bases). This CDR3 region has 13 residues. The germline gives CDR1 WSHSY, CDR2 SAAADI. V was cut by 8 bases and J by 5 bases, with 16 bases left in between. CDR3 DNA: TGCGCCAGCGGGAGTAGCCCGGGCAACGAGCAGTACGTC. Encoded protein: CASGSSPGNEQYV.

In nucleotides, the CDR3 is TGTGCCAGCAGTGAAGGGTTTGCAGATACGCAGTATTTT. Translated: CASSEGFADTQYF. The V gene is TRBV6-1, the J gene TRBJ2-3; D unclear. V shed 1 base and J shed 4 bases, with 6 bases lying between them. Germline CDR1 MNHNS, CDR2 SASEGT. CDR3 length equals 13 residues.

The chain has TRBV7-2 and TRBJ1-1; D remains unclear. The V gene lost 5 bases and the J gene lost 1 base, with 8 bases spanning the gap. Germline V gene data show CDR1 as SGHTA and CDR2 as FQGNSA. This CDR3 contains 13 residues. Here the CDR3 DNA reads TGTGCCAGCAGCGAGCAATGGAACACTGAAGCTTTCTTT. Protein product: CASSEQWNTEAFF.

The rearrangement joins TRBV24-1 to TRBJ1-1, with 8 bases lining up with TRBD1. From germline, CDR1 is KGHDR and CDR2 SFDVKD. The CDR3 loop spans 15 amino acids. J lost 4 bases, V lost 6 bases, and 9 bases had no gene match. CDR3 region: CATSTSRGLITEAFF. For the CDR3, the DNA is TGTGCCACCAGTACTTCCAGGGGGCTTATCACTGAAGCTTTCTTT.

V gene TRBV9 combines with J gene TRBJ2-3; TRBD2 agrees at 13 bases. Germline V gene data show CDR1 as SGDLS and CDR2 as YYNGEE. The CDR3 runs 16 residues. V shed 4 bases, J shed 2 bases, and the junction held 4 bases outside the gene matches. CDR3 bases: TGTGCCAGCAGCAAGACTAGCGGGGGGAACACAGATACGCAGTATTTT. Its protein is CASSKTSGGNTDTQYF.

The chain links TRBV5-1 to TRBJ2-3; 9 positions agree with TRBD2. Looked up from germline, CDR1 is SGHRS and CDR2 is YFSETQ. The V segment lost 0 bases and the J segment 2 bases; nucleotides outside the gene matches: 1. The CDR3 spans 15 residues. CDR3 bases: TGCGCCAGCAGCTTGGAGCGGGGGGACACAGATACGCAGTATTTT. The encoded protein is CASSLERGDTDTQYF.

J is TRBJ1-1 and V is TRBV5-1, with 10 bases fitting TRBD1. The CDR3 consists of 17 residues. Per germline, CDR1 SGHRS and CDR2 YFSETQ. With V trimmed by 3 bases and J by 4 bases, 12 bases remained unmatched. The chain's CDR3 is CASSSPGQGPRGTEAFF. The CDR3 nucleotides are TGCGCCAGCAGCTCACCGGGACAGGGGCCCCGGGGCACTGAAGCTTTCTTT. The full variable domain, in which reference TRBV5-1 and TRBJ1-1 provide the parts outside the CDR3, is KAGVTQTPRYLIKTRGQQVTLSCSPISGHRSVSWYQQTPGQGLQFLFEYFSETQRNKGNFPGRFSGRQFSNSRSEMNVSTLELGDSALYLCASSSPGQGPRGTEAFFGQGTRLTVV.

The chain employs TRBV18 and TRBJ2-7, with unresolved D. The germline V gene encodes CDR1 KGHSH and CDR2 LQKENI. The CDR3 length is 13 residues. V lost 2 bases and J 3 bases, leaving 8 bases between the germline ends. Written as DNA, the CDR3 is TGTGCCAGCTCACCAACGGCCTACTACGAGCAGTACGTC. This sequence encodes CASSPTAYYEQYV.

The chain couples TRBV6-1 to TRBJ1-3, with D possibly TRBD1 on 6 matching bases. From germline, CDR1 is MNHNS and CDR2 SASEGT. The V gene lost 2 bases and the J gene lost 4 bases, with 15 bases spanning the gap. CDR3 length: 16 amino acids. DNA of the CDR3: TGTGCCAGCAGTGAACGAGGGAGGACAGACGGAAACACCATATATTTT. Translating it yields CASSERGRTDGNTIYF.

This clone is labeled as medium-sized. The J gene is TRBJ1-3, the V gene TRBV19; D not certain. Trimming left V 3 bases short and J 3 bases short, with 0 bases between. Germline CDR1 is LNHDA and CDR2 is SQIVND (reference sequence). There are 11 residues in the CDR3. The CDR3 reads CASSIGNTIYF. Here the CDR3 DNA reads TGTGCCAGTAGTATTGGAAACACCATATATTTT. The full variable domain, its missing parts supplied by reference TRBV19 and TRBJ1-3, is DGGITQSPKYLFRKEGQNVTLSCEQNLNHDAMYWYRQDPGQGLRLIYYSQIVNDFQKGDIAEGYSVSREKKESFPLTVTSAQKNPTAFYLCASSIGNTIYFGEGSWLTVV.

The J gene is TRBJ1-1, the V gene TRBV19; D perhaps matches TRBD1 (5 bases). This CDR3 is built from 16 residues. Germline V gives CDR1 LNHDA, CDR2 SQIVND (reference sequence). V gave up 0 bases and J gave up 4 bases, with 15 bases separating them. The CDR3 DNA sequence: TGTGCCAGTAGTATAGATCGCAGGGAGGGGAGCACTGAAGCTTTCTTT. Residues: CASSIDRREGSTEAFF.

This rearrangement joins TRBV7-8 to TRBJ2-7, with D maybe TRBD1 (6 bases). The CDR3 is 13 residues long. Per germline, CDR1 SGHVS and CDR2 FQNEAQ. The germline V and J ends were trimmed by 2 bases and 6 bases, with 11 bases remaining between them. Here the CDR3 reads CASSLTKGGEQYV. The CDR3 DNA reads TGTGCCAGCAGCTTAACTAAAGGGGGCGAGCAGTACGTC.

V is TRBV2 and J is TRBJ2-7, with D perhaps assigned TRBD1 or TRBD2 (5 bases each). The germline V gene has CDR1 SNHLY and CDR2 FYNNEI. The CDR3 extends over 13 amino acids. V was trimmed by 4 bases and J by 3 bases, leaving 10 bases between them. This CDR3 is CASSGQRNYEQYV. CDR3 bases: TGTGCCAGCAGTGGACAGCGGAACTACGAGCAGTACGTC.